This TCR beta chain was obtained from a study of blood T cells in healthy people across ages. Overall study results and limits: CMV infection status of these donors was not known. Diversity was estimated from one million T cells, and these estimates were considered underestimates.

To note about this clonotype: Its target is unknown. At one of its ends the junction is not consistent with the germline gene, which may arise from a read error.

A second about 7 to 11 cycle PCR used barcoded and J-beta primers. There were at least 2.5 million CDR3-containing paired-end reads obtained from each sample. TCRdb fed the 5' RACE reads into MiXCR, producing one record per CDR3 protein. Of 650,000 to 800,000 distinct CDR3 sequences listed, 40% to 65% are singletons. Individuals who donated were healthy Caucasians from Russia aged roughly 6 to 95. Sequencing was carried out using blood. The TCR was taken from a woman older than 75 in good health.

In DNA form, the CDR3 reads TGCGCCAGCAGCCAAGAAGAGACACGCCAAGAGACCCGGTACTTC. Translating it yields CASSQEETRQETRYF. V is TRBV4-1 and J is TRBJ2-5, with D hard to call. The CDR3 totals 15 residues. CDR1 and CDR2 from the germline V gene are MGHRA and YSYEKL.